The 16 T cell receptor beta chains below come from one sample, sequenced in a study of cytomegalovirus exposure and HLA in healthy donors. PCR involved 60 Vbeta and 13 Jbeta primers. Sequencing used immunoSEQ multiplex PCR; TCRdb keeps in-frame clones, though not all of them. This sample has some 170,000 clones, with approximately 78% found just once. The sequenced material came from PBMCs. All receptors come from a woman aged 30 to 39 in good health and CMV-seropositive.

The chain joins TRBV6-1 to TRBJ2-7; TRBD1 matches at 7 bases. Germline lookup yields CDR1 MNHNS and CDR2 SASEGT. V was pared by 10 bases and J by 3 bases, with 9 bases of the junction left unmatched. There are 13 residues in the CDR3. CDR3 amino acids: CATQQGVYYEQYF. Written as DNA, the CDR3 is TGTGCCACCCAGCAGGGGGTTTACTACGAGCAGTACTTC.

This clone showed up just once. The chain carries TRBV7-6 and TRBJ1-6, with TRBD1 matching over 7 bases. The CDR3 length is 15 residues. Germline assignment: CDR1 SGHVS and CDR2 FNYEAQ. V lost 5 bases, J lost 8 bases, and 9 bases stayed unmatched. CDR3 protein: CASSALDREYSPLHF. In DNA form, the CDR3 reads TGTGCCAGCAGCGCATTAGACAGGGAGTATTCACCCCTCCACTTT.

This clone has more than one count but fewer than ten. The chain combines TRBV27 with TRBJ2-2; D gene unclear. Germline V gene lookup returns CDR1 MNHEY and CDR2 SMNVEV (reference sequence). CDR3 length: 12 amino acids. V lost 6 bases and J 7 bases, leaving 9 bases between the germline ends. The CDR3 region is CASRARYGELFF. DNA of the CDR3: TGTGCCAGCAGAGCACGCTACGGGGAGCTGTTTTTT.

The chain has TRBV11-2 and TRBJ1-1, with 9 bases that match TRBD1. Germline CDR1 SGHAT, CDR2 FQNNGV. The length of the CDR3 is 15 residues. J lost 2 bases, V lost 4 bases, and 5 bases had no gene match. CDR3 in amino acids: CASSSLTGGNTEAFF. The CDR3 nucleotides are TGTGCCAGCAGCTCCCTGACAGGGGGAAACACTGAAGCTTTCTTT.

This sequence joins TRBV30 and TRBJ2-5; D may be TRBD1 (6 bases). The CDR3 sequence is 13 residues long. Germline V gene sequence: CDR1 GTSNPN, CDR2 SVGIG (reference sequence). V was clipped by 2 bases and J by 4 bases, with 11 bases between them. Here the CDR3 reads CAWSKGHRETQYF. The CDR3 nucleotides read TGTGCCTGGAGTAAGGGACACCGAGAGACCCAGTACTTC.

The chain uses TRBV12-5 and TRBJ1-2; D not certain. The germline CDR1 and CDR2 sequences are LGHNT and FRNRAP. V was pared by 3 bases and J by 8 bases, with 19 bases between. CDR3 length equals 15 residues. DNA for the CDR3: TGTGCTAGTGGTTTCGGAGCGGCAGTCTCCAACGGCTACACCTTC. It is translated as CASGFGAAVSNGYTF.

The genes are TRBV19 and TRBJ2-5; D possibly corresponds to TRBD2 (5 bases). V lost 3 bases and J lost 1, with 15 bases in between. The CDR3 is made up of 16 amino acids. Looked up from germline, CDR1 is LNHDA and CDR2 is SQIVND (reference sequence). The CDR3 DNA follows: TGTGCCAGTAGTATCCAGAGGGTTCAAGGCCAAGAGACCCAGTACTTC. It specifies CASSIQRVQGQETQYF.

This chain joins TRBV6-4 and TRBJ2-3; a possible D gene is TRBD1 (5 bases). V was trimmed by 4 bases and J by 8 bases, leaving 7 bases between them. CDR3 length equals 11 residues. Germline CDR1 and CDR2: MRHNA and SNTAGT. The CDR3 is CASSGGGTQYF. The DNA for the CDR3 is TGTGCCAGCAGTGGGGGCGGTACGCAGTATTTT.

This clone has just a few counts. The gene calls are TRBV28 and TRBJ1-1, with TRBD1 as a possible D gene (6 bases). The CDR3 totals 17 residues. The ends were cut back, 3 bases at V and 0 bases at J, with 17 bases in the middle. Per germline, CDR1 MDHEN and CDR2 SYDVKM. CDR3 residues: CASSLGENRVMNTEAFF. CDR3 nucleotide sequence: TGTGCCAGCAGTTTGGGTGAAAACAGGGTCATGAACACTGAAGCTTTCTTT.

This clone was picked up a small number of times. This chain joins TRBV7-9 and TRBJ1-5; 9 positions agree with TRBD1. This CDR3 has 15 amino acids. With V trimmed by 5 bases and J by 7 bases, 9 bases remained unmatched. The germline gives CDR1 SEHNR, CDR2 FQNEAQ (reference sequence). The CDR3 is CASSKGQGLFQPQHF. CDR3 coding DNA: TGTGCCAGCAGCAAGGGACAGGGTTTGTTCCAGCCCCAGCATTTT.

The chain has TRBV4-1 and TRBJ1-6, with D perhaps TRBD1 (5 bases). The V and J ends lost 3 bases and 9 bases respectively, with 12 bases between them. The CDR3 is 14 amino acids. Germline CDR1 MGHRA, CDR2 YSYEKL. Here the CDR3 reads CASSQAGGGSPLHF. The CDR3 DNA sequence: TGCGCCAGCAGCCAGGCTGGGGGAGGTTCACCCCTCCACTTT.

This clone was seen only a few times. CDR3 bases: TGTGCCAGCGACGGGGATTTTAAACTCTCTGGGGCCAACGTCCTGACTTTC. This codes for CASDGDFKLSGANVLTF. This rearrangement joins TRBV7-9 to TRBJ2-6; D possibly corresponds to TRBD2 (5 bases). Germline V gene sequence: CDR1 SEHNR, CDR2 FQNEAQ (reference sequence). The CDR3 has 17 amino acids. V was shortened by 8 bases and J by 0 bases, with 17 bases between the two germline ends.

On this clone itself: The same CDR3 also results from other DNA sequences found in this sample. The V gene is TRBV2, the J gene TRBJ2-7, with D possibly matching TRBD2 (7 bases). Germline V lookup: CDR1 SNHLY, CDR2 FYNNEI. The CDR3 has 14 amino acids. V was cut by 7 bases and J by 6 bases, with 19 bases left in between. This chain's CDR3 is CASTKGGDAIEQYF. The CDR3 bases are TGTGCCAGCACCAAGGGGGGGGACGCCATCGAGCAGTACTTC.

This clone was seen a handful of times. The genes are TRBV7-9 and TRBJ2-5; a possible D gene is TRBD2 (6 bases). Germline lookup yields CDR1 SEHNR and CDR2 FQNEAQ (reference sequence). V shed 1 base and J shed 3 bases, with 18 bases lying between them. The length of the CDR3 is 17 residues. The CDR3 protein is CASSLVVAGFEKETQYF. The CDR3 region has the DNA TGTGCCAGCAGCTTAGTCGTGGCGGGGTTCGAAAAAGAGACCCAGTACTTC.

This chain uses TRBV14 with TRBJ2-1; maybe TRBD2 (7 bases). V gave up 3 bases and J gave up 4 bases, with 13 bases separating them. The CDR3 covers 15 residues. CDR1 SGHDN and CDR2 FVKESK come from the germline V gene. CDR3 DNA sequence: TGTGCCAGCAGCCAGCGGGGGCTAGATTACAATGAGCAGTTCTTC. This encodes CASSQRGLDYNEQFF.

The chain joins TRBV6-5 to TRBJ1-2; D is perhaps TRBD1 (5 bases). CDR3 length: 16 residues. Deletions cut 1 base from V and 4 bases from J, with 16 bases between. In germline, CDR1 is MNHEY, CDR2 SVGAGI. DNA of the CDR3: TGTGCCAGCAGTTACTGGAACGGGGGACGGCTCTATGGCTACACCTTC. This sequence encodes CASSYWNGGRLYGYTF.